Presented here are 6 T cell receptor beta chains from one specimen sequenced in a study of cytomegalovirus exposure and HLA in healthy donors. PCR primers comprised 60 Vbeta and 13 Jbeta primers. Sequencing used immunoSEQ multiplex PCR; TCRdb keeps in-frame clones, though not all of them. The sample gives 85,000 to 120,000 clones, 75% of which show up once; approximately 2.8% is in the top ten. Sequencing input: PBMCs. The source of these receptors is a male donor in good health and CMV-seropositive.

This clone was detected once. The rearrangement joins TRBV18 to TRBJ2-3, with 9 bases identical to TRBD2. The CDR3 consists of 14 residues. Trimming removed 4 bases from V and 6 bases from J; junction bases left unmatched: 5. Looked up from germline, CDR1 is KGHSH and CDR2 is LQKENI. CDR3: CASSRGTSMDTQYF. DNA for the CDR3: TGTGCCAGCTCACGCGGGACTAGCATGGATACGCAGTATTTT.

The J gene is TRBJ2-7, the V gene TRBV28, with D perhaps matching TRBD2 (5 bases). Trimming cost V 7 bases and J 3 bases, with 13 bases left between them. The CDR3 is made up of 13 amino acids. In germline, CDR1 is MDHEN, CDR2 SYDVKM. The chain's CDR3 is CASIHAGSYEQYF. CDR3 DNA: TGTGCCAGCATCCATGCTGGGAGCTACGAGCAGTACTTC. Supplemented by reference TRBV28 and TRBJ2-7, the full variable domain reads DVKVTQSSRYLVKRTGEKVFLECVQDMDHENMFWYRQDPGLGLRLIYFSYDVKMKEKGDIPEGYSVSREKKERFSLILESASTNQTSMYLCASIHAGSYEQYFGPGTRLTVT.

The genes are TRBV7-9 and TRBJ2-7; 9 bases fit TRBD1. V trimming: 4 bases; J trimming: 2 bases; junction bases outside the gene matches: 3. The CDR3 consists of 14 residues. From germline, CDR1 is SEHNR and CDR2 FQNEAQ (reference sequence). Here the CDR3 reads CASSYGQGPYEQYF. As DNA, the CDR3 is TGTGCCAGCAGCTATGGACAGGGGCCCTACGAGCAGTACTTC.

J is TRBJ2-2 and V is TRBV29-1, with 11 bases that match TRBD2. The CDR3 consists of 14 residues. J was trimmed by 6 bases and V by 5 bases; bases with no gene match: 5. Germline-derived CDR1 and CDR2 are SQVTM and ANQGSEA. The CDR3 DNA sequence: TGCAGCGTTAAACTAGCGGGGGCCCCCGGGGAGCTGTTTTTT. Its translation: CSVKLAGAPGELFF.

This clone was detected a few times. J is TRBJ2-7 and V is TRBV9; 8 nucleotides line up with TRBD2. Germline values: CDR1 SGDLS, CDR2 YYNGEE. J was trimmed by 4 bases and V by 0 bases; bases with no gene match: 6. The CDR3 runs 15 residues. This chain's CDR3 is CASSVDGRAPYEQYF. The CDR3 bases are TGTGCCAGCAGCGTAGACGGGAGGGCCCCGTACGAGCAGTACTTC.

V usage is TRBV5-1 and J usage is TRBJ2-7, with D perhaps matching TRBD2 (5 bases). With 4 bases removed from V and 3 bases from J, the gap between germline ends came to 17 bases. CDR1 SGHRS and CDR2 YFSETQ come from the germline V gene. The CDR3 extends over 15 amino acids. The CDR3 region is CASSPEAVKGYEQYF. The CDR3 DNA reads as TGCGCCAGCAGCCCGGAGGCCGTTAAGGGCTACGAGCAGTACTTC.